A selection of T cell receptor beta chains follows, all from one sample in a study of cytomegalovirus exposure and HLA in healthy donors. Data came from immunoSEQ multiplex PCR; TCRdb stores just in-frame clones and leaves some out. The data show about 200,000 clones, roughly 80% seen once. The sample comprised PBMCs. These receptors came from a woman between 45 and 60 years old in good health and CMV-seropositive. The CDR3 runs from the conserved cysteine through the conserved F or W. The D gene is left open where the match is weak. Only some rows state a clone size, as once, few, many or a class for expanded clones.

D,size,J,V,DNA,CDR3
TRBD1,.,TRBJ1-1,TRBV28,TGTGCCAGCAGGACAGGGTCCCTTGAAGCTTTCTTT,CASRTGSLEAFF
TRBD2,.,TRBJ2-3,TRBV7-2,TGTGCCAGCAGCCGCGGGGGACCAAGCACAGATACGCAGTATTTT,CASSRGGPSTDTQYF
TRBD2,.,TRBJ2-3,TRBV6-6,TGTGCCAGCAGTTATATTAGCGGGGGGGTAACAGATACGCAGTATTTT,CASSYISGGVTDTQYF
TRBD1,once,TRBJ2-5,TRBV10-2,TGCGCCAGCAGGAAGGACAGGGTCCTACAAGAGACCCAGTACTTC,CASRKDRVLQETQYF
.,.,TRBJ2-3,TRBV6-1,TGTGCCAGCAGAGAGGTGGGCGGGGCAGCAGATACGCAGTATTTT,CASREVGGAADTQYF
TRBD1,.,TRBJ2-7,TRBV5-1,TGCGCCAGCAGCTTGCCGACCGGGACAGGGGGAGACGAGCAGTACTTC,CASSLPTGTGGDEQYF
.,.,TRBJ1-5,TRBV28,TGTGCCAGTACGGTCCTCGAGGGCAATCAGCCCCAGCATTTT,CASTVLEGNQPQHF
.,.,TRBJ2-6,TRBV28,TGTGCCAGCAGTCAGGGGATCGAGGGGGCCAACGTCCTGACTTTC,CASSQGIEGANVLTF
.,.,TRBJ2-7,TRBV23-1,TGCGCCAGCAGTTGGAGGGATCCCTACGAGCAGTACTTC,CASSWRDPYEQYF
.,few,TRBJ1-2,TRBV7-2,TGTGCCAGCAGCTCGATTGGACTAAAACTCTATGGCTACACCTTC,CASSSIGLKLYGYTF
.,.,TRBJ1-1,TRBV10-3,TGTGCCATCAGTGAGCGCAGGGTCACTGAAGCTTTCTTT,CAISERRVTEAFF
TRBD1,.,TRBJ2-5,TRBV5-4,TGTGCCAGCAGCTTGCGACAGGGGGCGCAGGGAGAGACCCAGTACTTC,CASSLRQGAQGETQYF
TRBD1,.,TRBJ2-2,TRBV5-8,TGTGCCAGCAGCCAGGGACAGGGGCAAAACACCGGGGAGCTGTTTTTT,CASSQGQGQNTGELFF
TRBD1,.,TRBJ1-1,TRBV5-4,TGTGCCAGCAAGACAGGGGGTTTGGTCACTGAAGCTTTCTTT,CASKTGGLVTEAFF
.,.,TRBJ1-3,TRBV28,TGTGCCAGCAGTTTTGACAGCTCTGGAAACACCATATATTTT,CASSFDSSGNTIYF
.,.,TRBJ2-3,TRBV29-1,TGCAGCGTTGAATCCTCAGGGGATACGCAGTATTTT,CSVESSGDTQYF
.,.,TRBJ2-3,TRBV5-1,TGCGCCAGCAGGCGGGATAGCACAGATACGCAGTATTTT,CASRRDSTDTQYF
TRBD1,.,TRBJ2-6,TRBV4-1,TGCGCCAGCAGCCAAGGAGCGGCAGGGGGCGCGGGAGGGGCCAACGTCCTGACTTTC,CASSQGAAGGAGGANVLTF
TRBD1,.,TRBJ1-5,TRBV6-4,TGTGCCAGCAGTCACAACCCCCCGTTCACAGGGGAGAATCAGCCCCAGCATTTT,CASSHNPPFTGENQPQHF
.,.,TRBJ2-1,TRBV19,TGTGCCAGTAGTCCCCCGACTGGTAGCGGAACCTACAATGAGCAGTTCTTC,CASSPPTGSGTYNEQFF
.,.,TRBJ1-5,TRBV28,TGTGCCAGCAGTTTAAATAGGGGCCCCAATTATAGCAATCAGCCCCAGCATTTT,CASSLNRGPNYSNQPQHF
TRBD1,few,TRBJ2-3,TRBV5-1,TGCGCCAGCAGCTTGGCTCGACAGGGGAAAACAGATACGCAGTATTTT,CASSLARQGKTDTQYF
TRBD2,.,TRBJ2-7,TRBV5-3,TGTGCCAGAAGCCGTGGACTAGCGGGGGGACCGGGTTTGGACGAGCAGTACTTC,CARSRGLAGGPGLDEQYF
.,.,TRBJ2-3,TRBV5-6,TGTGCCAGCAGCTTGGCCTCGGGAGTTGGCACAGATACGCAGTATTTT,CASSLASGVGTDTQYF
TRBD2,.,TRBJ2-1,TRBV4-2,TGTGCCAGCAGCCTCGGGCCCTGGCGGGGGGGCAATGAGCAGTTCTTC,CASSLGPWRGGNEQFF
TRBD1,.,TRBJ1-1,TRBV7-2,TGTGCCAGCAGCTCGGGACAGAGAAACACTGAAGCTTTCTTT,CASSSGQRNTEAFF
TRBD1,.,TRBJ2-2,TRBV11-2,TGTGCCAGCAGCTTAGCGACAGGGACCGGGGAGCTGTTTTTT,CASSLATGTGELFF
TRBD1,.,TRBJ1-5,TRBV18,TGTGCCAGCTCCGGATCTGTGGCAGGGGGAGGCAATCAGCCCCAGCATTTT,CASSGSVAGGGNQPQHF